This paragraph reports one TCR beta chain. The data were taken from a study of identical twins. The CDR3 runs to 17 residues. V lost 5 bases and J lost 4; bases outside the gene matches: 13. Per the germline V gene, CDR1 is LGHDT and CDR2 is YNNKEL (reference sequence). TCRdb analysed the 5' RACE reads with MiXCR anew, one entry per CDR3 protein. The data contain 350,000 or so distinct CDR3 sequences, roughly an eighth of them singletons. A further study also used this sample, focusing on yellow fever vaccine responses in identical twins.

The sequenced sample consisted of CD8+ T cells sorted from blood. The clonotype was recovered from a woman between 18 and 30 years old in good health. The genes are TRBV3-1 and TRBJ2-1; 8 bases agree with TRBD1. Here the CDR3 reads CASSYHFGQGPYNEQFF. CDR3 in DNA: TGTGCCAGCAGCTATCACTTCGGACAGGGCCCATACAATGAGCAGTTCTTC.